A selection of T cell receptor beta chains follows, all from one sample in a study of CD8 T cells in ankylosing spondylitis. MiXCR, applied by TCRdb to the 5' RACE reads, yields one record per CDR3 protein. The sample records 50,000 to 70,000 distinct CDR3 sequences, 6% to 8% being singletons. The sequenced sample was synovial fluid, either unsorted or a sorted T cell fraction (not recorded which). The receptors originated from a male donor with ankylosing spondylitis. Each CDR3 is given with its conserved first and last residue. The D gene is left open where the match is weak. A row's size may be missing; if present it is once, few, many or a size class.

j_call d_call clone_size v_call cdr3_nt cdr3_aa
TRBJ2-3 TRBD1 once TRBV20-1 TGCAGTGCCAGGGGGTCTACAGATACGCAGGATTTT CSARGSTDTQDF
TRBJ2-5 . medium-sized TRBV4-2 TGTGCCAGCAGCCGCGTAGGGGAGACCCAGTACTTC CASSRVGETQYF
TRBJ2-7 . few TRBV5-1 TGCGCCAGCTCCGGTGTGCGCGAGCAGTACTTC CASSGVREQYF
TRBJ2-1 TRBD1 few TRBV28 TGTGCCAGCTCCTCTCACAGGGGGCTAGGAGACAATGAGCAGTTCTTC CASSSHRGLGDNEQFF
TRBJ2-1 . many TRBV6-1 TGTGCCACCAACCGGGCAGACAATGAGCAGTTCTTC CATNRADNEQFF
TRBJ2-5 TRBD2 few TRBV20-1 TGCAGTGGCGGAGAGGGTTTGGCGGGAGATGAGACCCAGTACTTC CSGGEGLAGDETQYF
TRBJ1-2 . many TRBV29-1 TGCAGCGTTGAGGCCAGGCGGGACTATGGCTACACCTTC CSVEARRDYGYTF
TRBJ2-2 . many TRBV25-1 TGTGCCAACAGCACAGGGTTGGGCACCGGGGAGCTGTTTTTT CANSTGLGTGELFF
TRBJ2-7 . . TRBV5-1 TGCGCCAGCAGCTTGAACAGCAATTCCTACGAGCAGTACTTC CASSLNSNSYEQYF
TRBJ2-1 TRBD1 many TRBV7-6 TGTGCCAGCAGCCGTGACAGGGGGACAGGCAATGAGCAGTTCTTC CASSRDRGTGNEQFF
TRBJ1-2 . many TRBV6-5 TGTGCCAGCAGTTACTCGAATTTTTGGAGGCTTAACTATGGCTACACCTTC CASSYSNFWRLNYGYTF
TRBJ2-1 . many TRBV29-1 TGCAGCGCCAGCCAGAGACTGGGGGACAATGAGCAGTTCTTC CSASQRLGDNEQFF
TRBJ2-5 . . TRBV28 TGTGCCAGCAGCAGCCCGGGACTCCTCGAGACCCAGTACTTC CASSSPGLLETQYF
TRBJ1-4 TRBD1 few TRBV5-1 TGCGCCAGCAGCCTGGACAGGGATAATGAAAAACTGTTTTTT CASSLDRDNEKLFF
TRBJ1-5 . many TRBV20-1 TGCAGTGCTAGAGATCCTAGGGCCCCCAATCAGCCCCAGCATTTT CSARDPRAPNQPQHF
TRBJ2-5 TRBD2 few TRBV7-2 TGTGCCAGCAGCCTCCAGGGGACTAGAGAAGAGACCCAGTACTTC CASSLQGTREETQYF
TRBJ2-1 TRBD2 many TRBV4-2 TGTGCCAGCAGCCAAACTACAAACGGACTAGCGGGCGGAAAGGTGTTCTTC CASSQTTNGLAGGKVFF
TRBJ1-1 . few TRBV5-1 TGCGCCAGCAGCTTGTCAGAACGGGAAACAAGGGAAGCTTTCTTT CASSLSERETREAFF
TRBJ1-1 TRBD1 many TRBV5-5 TGTGCCAGCAGCTTCGACAGGGGGAACACTGAAGCTTTCTTT CASSFDRGNTEAFF
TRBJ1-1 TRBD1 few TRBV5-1 TGCGCCAGCAGCTTCCGGGACAGAAATATGAACACTGAAGCTTTCTTT CASSFRDRNMNTEAFF
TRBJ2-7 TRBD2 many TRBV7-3 TGTGCCAGCAGCCCATCAGCGGGAGATGCGCAGTACTTC CASSPSAGDAQYF
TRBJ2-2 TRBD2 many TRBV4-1 TGCGCCAGCAGCCGCTTTACTAGCGGGAGGTCTACCGGGGAGCTGTTTTTT CASSRFTSGRSTGELFF
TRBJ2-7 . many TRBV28 TGTGCCAGCAGTTTATGGCAGGGGGGAAGTTACGAGCAGTACTTC CASSLWQGGSYEQYF
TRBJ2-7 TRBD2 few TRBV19 TGTGCCAGTAGTACGGGAGGGAGCGCCTCCTACGAGCAGTACTTC CASSTGGSASYEQYF
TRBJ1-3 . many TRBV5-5 TGTGCCAGCAGCTTGAACACCGGCTCTGGAAACACCATATATTTT CASSLNTGSGNTIYF
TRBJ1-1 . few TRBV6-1 TGTGCCAGCAGTACGTCAGGGTGGACCACTGAAGCTTTCTTT CASSTSGWTTEAFF
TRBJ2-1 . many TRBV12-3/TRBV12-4 TGTGCCAGCAGAATTTACAATGAGCAGTTCTTC CASRIYNEQFF
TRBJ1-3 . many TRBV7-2 TGTGCCAGCAGCTTGGAGGACTTACCCATATATTTT CASSLEDLPIYF
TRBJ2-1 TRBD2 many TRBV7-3 TGTGCCAGCAGCTTAGAAGGGACTAGCGGTCACAATGAGCAGTTCTTC CASSLEGTSGHNEQFF
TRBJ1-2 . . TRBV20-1 TGCAGTGCTAGCCGATTGACTGAAGGCTACACCTTC CSASRLTEGYTF
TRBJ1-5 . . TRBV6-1 TGTGCCAGTCAACGACAGGTTACAAATCAGCCCCAGCATTTT CASQRQVTNQPQHF
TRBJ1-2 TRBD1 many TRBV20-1 TGCAGTGCGTCCGGGACAGGGACTTTCCCAACCACCAACTATGGCTACACCTTC CSASGTGTFPTTNYGYTF
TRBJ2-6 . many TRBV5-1 TGCGCCAGCAGCACCCAGAGGGGTTCTCTGGGGGCCAACGTCCTGACTTTC CASSTQRGSLGANVLTF
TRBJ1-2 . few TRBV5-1 TGCGCCAGCAGCTTGGGGACGGACCCCCCTTGGAGTGGCTACACCTTC CASSLGTDPPWSGYTF
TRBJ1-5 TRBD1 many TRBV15 TGTGCCACCAGCGGTCCCGGGACAGGGAATCAGCCCCAGCATTTT CATSGPGTGNQPQHF
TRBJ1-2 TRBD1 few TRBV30 TGTGCCTGGAGTAAGGGACAGGGGACCTATGGCTACACCTTC CAWSKGQGTYGYTF
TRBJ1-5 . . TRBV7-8 TGTGCCAGCAGCCCCTCGGGGGGACTTGGTCAGCCCCAGCATTTT CASSPSGGLGQPQHF
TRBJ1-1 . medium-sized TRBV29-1 TGCAGCGTATCCAACAGAGCGAACACTGAAGCTTTCTTT CSVSNRANTEAFF
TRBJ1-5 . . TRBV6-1 TGTGCCAGCAGTGAAATCTGGGTCGATCAGCCCCAGCATTTT CASSEIWVDQPQHF
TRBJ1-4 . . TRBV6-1 TGTGCCAGCAGTGAAGCGGGGGCGGGTACTAATGAAAAACTGTTTTTT CASSEAGAGTNEKLFF
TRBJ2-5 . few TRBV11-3 TGTGCCAGCAGCTTAGAAACAGCGGAGACCCAGTACTTC CASSLETAETQYF
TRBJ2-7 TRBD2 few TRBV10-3 TGTGCCATCAGTGAGTCGTTAGCGGGAACGTCGCGCGAGCAGTACTTC CAISESLAGTSREQYF
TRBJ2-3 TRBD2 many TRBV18 TGTGCCAGCTCACCACAGGATAGCGGGACAGATACGCAGTATTTT CASSPQDSGTDTQYF
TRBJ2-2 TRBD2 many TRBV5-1 TGCGCCAGCAGCCGGCGGGAGTGGGGTGACACCGGGGAGCTGTTTTTT CASSRREWGDTGELFF
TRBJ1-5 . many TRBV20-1 TGCAGTGCTAGAGATCCGGCAACCAGTTACAATCAGCCCCAGCATTTT CSARDPATSYNQPQHF
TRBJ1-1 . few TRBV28 TGTGCCAGCAGTCGGCGGGGGAGGGCTTTCTTT CASSRRGRAFF
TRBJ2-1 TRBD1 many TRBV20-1 TGCAGTGCTAGAGATATGGCACAGGGGGCCTACAATGAGCAGTTCTTC CSARDMAQGAYNEQFF
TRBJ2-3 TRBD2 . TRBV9 TGTGCCAGCAGCGTAGTTGGACTAGCGGGGGATACGCAGTATTTT CASSVVGLAGDTQYF